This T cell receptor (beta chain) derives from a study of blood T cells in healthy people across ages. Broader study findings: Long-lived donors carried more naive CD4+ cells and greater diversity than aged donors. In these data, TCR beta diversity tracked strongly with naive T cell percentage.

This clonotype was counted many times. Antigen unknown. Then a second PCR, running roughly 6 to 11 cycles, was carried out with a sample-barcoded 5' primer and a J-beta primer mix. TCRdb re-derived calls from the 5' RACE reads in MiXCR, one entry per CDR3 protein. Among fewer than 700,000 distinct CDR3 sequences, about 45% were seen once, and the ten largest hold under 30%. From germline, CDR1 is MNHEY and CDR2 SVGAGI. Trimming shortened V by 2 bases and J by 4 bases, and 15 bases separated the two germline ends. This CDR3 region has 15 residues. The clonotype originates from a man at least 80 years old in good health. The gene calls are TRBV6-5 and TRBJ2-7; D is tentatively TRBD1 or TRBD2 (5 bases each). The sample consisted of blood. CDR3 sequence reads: CASSYEAGTPYEQYF. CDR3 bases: TGTGCCAGCAGTTACGAGGCCGGGACGCCTTACGAGCAGTACTTC.